The entry below describes one T cell receptor (beta chain). Its antigen remains undetermined. These data originate in a study of CXCR3-negative and CXCR3-positive naive CD8 T cells (dated by TCRdb to the late 2010s). For the study in its entirety: In total, about 135 million TRB reads were obtained, corresponding to roughly 1.5 +/- 0.3 million reads per library. Diversity and physicochemical repertoire analyses covered about a dozen donors pooled from two independent experiments. The TRBV-TRBJ cluster analysis covered naive subsets from about 5 donors and memory cells from 3 donors.

Each CD8+ T cell subset was flow-sorted in triplicate, with 300,000 or so cells per subset placed directly into RLT lysis buffer. To exclude memory contaminants, naive CD8+ T cells were stringently defined as CD45RO-CCR7+CD27+CD95-. Peripheral blood mononuclear cells were isolated from buffy coats by standard density gradient centrifugation. A FACSAria III was used to flow-sort naive CXCR3-negative and CXCR3-positive CD8+ T cells. Total RNA was extracted from sorted cells with an RNeasy Mini Kit. Sequencing used a NextSeq 550. The Human TCR Profiling Kit (MiLaboratory) was used to make UMI-labeled 5' RACE TRB cDNA libraries. The full amount of extracted RNA was used for cDNA synthesis, and the full amount of resulting cDNA was used for PCR amplification. Libraries were prepared in parallel using an identical number of PCR cycles. In the original analysis: With a requirement of at least two reads per UMI, MIGEC and MiXCR extracted about 53,000 +/- 9,400 unique UMI-labeled TRB cDNA molecules per library. An average of roughly 40,000 +/- 10,000 functional in-frame TRB CDR3 nucleotide clonotypes without stop codons was found per library. After downsampling to 5000 UMI-labeled TRB molecules per sample, diversity metrics, including normalized Shannon-Wiener and Chao1, were computed in VDJtools. Clonotype-size-weighted physicochemical properties of the central five CDR3 residues (interaction energy, strength, volume and Kidera factor 4) were computed in VDJtools. TCRdb reprocessed the reads, reporting each CDR3 protein sequence once and no DNA. These V and J calls are TCRdb output, not the study's own analysis. The sample's own table lists some 100,000 distinct CDR3 sequences. The biggest ten clones account for 0.35% to 0.4% of the sample.

CDR1 and CDR2, looked up from the germline V gene, are LGHNA and YSLEER. The CDR3 sequence holds 16 residues, the cysteine and phenylalanine included. The entry carries no DNA sequence. Paper-wide results and their limitations: Compared with CXCR3-negative naive cells, CXCR3-positive naive cells had TRB CDR3s with higher hydrophobicity (lower Kidera factor 4), lower energy, and higher strength and volume indices. CXCR3 expression partially decreased after cryopreservation, so most assays used freshly isolated PBMCs. Within the same donor, TRBV-TRBJ usage looked similar between naive CXCR3-negative and CXCR3-positive cells, but memory cells had distinct patterns. Comparably high repertoire diversity was found in both naive subsets, whereas much lower repertoire diversity was found in memory CD8+ T cells. Because surface CD5, which is linked to self-reactivity in mice, was comparable between the naive subsets, TCR interaction strength was also inferred from the physicochemical properties of TRB CDR3s.

The V and J genes are TRBV4-3 and TRBJ1-1; TCRdb proposes TRBD1, but this gene call is untestable without DNA. Material: naive CXCR3+ CD8+ T cells from blood. According to the study, the label for this sample's cell subset or site signals: CD45RO-CCR7+CD27+CD95- naive CD8+ T cells expressing CXCR3 (TNR3+). The clonotype comes from a human donor in good health. Some clones in this sample may be carry-over from other donors' samples. CDR3 protein: CASSHDRDRGHTEAFF.